The text below deals with one TCR beta chain. Study processing details: By means of reference gene primer amplification, nucleated cell counts were estimated. Sequencing used immunoSEQ multiplex PCR; TCRdb keeps in-frame clones, though not all of them. The D gene and trimming were derived from the DNA, and the V and J assignments and clone size from that table. The sample holds 100,000 to 140,000 clones, about 90% seen once. This record comes from a study of blood T cell repertoires in COVID-19. The overall study: The United States, Italy and Spain supplied acute and convalescent COVID-19 samples. T cells, B-cell-depleted T cells, or PBMCs supplied cDNA or gDNA.

The germline V gene has CDR1 SGHTS and CDR2 YDEGEE. After removal of 1 base from V and 0 bases from J, the junction contained 9 bases not matched to a gene. This CDR3 has 18 amino acids. The clonotype originates from a woman aged 25 to 39 with acute or convalescent COVID-19. The sample taken for sequencing was peripheral blood. The V and J genes are TRBV5-8 and TRBJ2-7, with TRBD2 identical over 11 bases. The CDR3 reads CASSLSSLAGGLSYEQYF. Here the CDR3 DNA reads TGTGCCAGCAGCTTGTCAAGTCTAGCGGGAGGACTCTCCTACGAGCAGTACTTC.